This TCR beta chain comes out of a study of spatial heterogeneity in lung cancer. Study-wide findings and caveats: Tumor TCRs that were ubiquitous and expanded showed up in blood more at resection than follow-up.

Using its own MiXCR run on the 5' RACE reads, TCRdb lists one record per CDR3 protein. The sample has tens of thousands of distinct CDR3 sequences; about 5% are singletons. This clonotype occurred many times. Its matching antigen is unknown. Time point given: sample taken at primary tumor resection. The sequenced material consisted of unsorted whole RNA from tumor, nontumor lung or frozen PBMC. In germline, CDR1 is SNHLY, CDR2 FYNNEI. This CDR3 is 14 amino acids long. The junction had 7 bases not matched to a gene; V was cut back by 6 bases and J by 4 bases. The source material was PBMCs, sampled at surgery. The chain couples TRBV2 to TRBJ2-7; 9 nucleotides align to TRBD1. The TCR comes from a male donor with early-stage non-small cell lung cancer. Written as DNA, the CDR3 is TGTGCCAGCAGCCCCCGGACAGGGGTTTACGAGCAGTACTTC. It specifies CASSPRTGVYEQYF.